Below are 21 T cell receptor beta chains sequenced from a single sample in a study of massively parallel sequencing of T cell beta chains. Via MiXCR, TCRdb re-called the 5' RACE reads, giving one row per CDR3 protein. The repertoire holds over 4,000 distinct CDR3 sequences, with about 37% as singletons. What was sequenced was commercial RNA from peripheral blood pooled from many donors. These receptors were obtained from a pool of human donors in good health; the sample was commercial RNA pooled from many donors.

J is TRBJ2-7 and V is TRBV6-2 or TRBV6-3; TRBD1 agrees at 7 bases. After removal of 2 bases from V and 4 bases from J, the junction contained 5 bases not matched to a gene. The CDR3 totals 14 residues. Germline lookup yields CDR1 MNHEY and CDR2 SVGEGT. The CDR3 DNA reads TGTGCCAGCAGTTACCCTACCAGGGGGTACGAGCAGTACTTC. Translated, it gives CASSYPTRGYEQYF.

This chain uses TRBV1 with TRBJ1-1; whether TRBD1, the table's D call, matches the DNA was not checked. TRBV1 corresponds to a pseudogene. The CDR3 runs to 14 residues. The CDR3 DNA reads TGCTCCAGCAGCCAACAGGGTTTGGACACTGAAGCTTTCTTT. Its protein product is CSSSQQGLDTEAFF.

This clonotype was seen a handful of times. Here the CDR3 DNA reads TGTGCCAGCAGTTTATTAGGAGGCCATGGCTACACCTTC. Protein product: CASSLLGGHGYTF. This chain uses TRBV27 with TRBJ1-2, with unresolved D. This CDR3 has 13 residues. CDR1 MNHEY and CDR2 SMNVEV come from the germline V gene (reference sequence). V shed 1 base and J shed 6 bases, with 9 bases lying between them.

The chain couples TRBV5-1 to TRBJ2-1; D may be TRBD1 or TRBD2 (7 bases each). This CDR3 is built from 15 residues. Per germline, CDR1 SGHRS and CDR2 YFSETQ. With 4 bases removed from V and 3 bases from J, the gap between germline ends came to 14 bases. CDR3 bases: TGCGCCAGCAGCCCAGGGGGAGGGAACTACAATGAGCAGTTCTTC. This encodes CASSPGGGNYNEQFF.

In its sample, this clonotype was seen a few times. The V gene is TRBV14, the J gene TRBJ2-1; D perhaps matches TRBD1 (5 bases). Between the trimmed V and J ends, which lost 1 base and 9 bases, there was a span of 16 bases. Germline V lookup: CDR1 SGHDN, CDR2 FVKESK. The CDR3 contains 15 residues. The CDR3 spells CASSQGAREEVEQFF. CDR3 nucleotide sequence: TGTGCCAGCAGCCAAGGGGCCAGGGAAGAGGTTGAGCAGTTCTTC.

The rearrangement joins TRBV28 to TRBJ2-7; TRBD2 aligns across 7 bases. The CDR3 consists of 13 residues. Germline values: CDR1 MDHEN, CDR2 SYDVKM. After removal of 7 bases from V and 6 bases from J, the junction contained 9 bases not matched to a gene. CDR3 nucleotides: TGTGCCAGCAATACTCCGGGGGGAGGCGAGCAGTACTTC. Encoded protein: CASNTPGGGEQYF.

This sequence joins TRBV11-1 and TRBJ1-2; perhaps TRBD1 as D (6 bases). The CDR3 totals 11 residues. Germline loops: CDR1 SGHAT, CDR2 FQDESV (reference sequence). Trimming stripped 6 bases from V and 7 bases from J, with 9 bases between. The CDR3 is CASSSGVGYTF. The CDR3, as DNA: TGTGCCAGCAGTTCAGGGGTTGGCTACACCTTC.

The CDR3 bases are TGTGCCAGCAGCTTAGATACCGAGCAGTTCTTC. The encoded protein is CASSLDTEQFF. V is TRBV11-2 and J is TRBJ2-1; D unclear. Trimming cost V 0 bases and J 10 bases, with 4 bases left between them. Germline assignment: CDR1 SGHAT and CDR2 FQNNGV. The CDR3 runs to 11 residues.

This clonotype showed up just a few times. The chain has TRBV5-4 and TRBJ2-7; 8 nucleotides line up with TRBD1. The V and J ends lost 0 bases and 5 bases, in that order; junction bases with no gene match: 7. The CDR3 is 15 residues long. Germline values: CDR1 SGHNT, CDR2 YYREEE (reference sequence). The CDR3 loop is CASSLGTGNNHEQYF. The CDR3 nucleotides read TGTGCCAGCAGCTTGGGGACAGGGAACAACCACGAGCAGTACTTC.

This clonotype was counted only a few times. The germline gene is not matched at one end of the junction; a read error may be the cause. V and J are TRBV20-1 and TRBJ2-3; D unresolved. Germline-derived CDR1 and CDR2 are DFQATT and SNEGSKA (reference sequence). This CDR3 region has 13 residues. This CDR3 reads CSAMGNPTNTQYF. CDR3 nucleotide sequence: TGCAGTGCTATGGGGAACCCCACAAATACGCAGTATTTT.

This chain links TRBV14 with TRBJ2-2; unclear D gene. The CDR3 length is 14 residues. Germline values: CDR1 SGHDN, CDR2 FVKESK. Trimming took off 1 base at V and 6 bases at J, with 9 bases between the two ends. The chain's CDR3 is CASSQGVTAGELFF. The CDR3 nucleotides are TGTGCCAGCAGCCAAGGGGTAACGGCCGGGGAGCTGTTTTTT.

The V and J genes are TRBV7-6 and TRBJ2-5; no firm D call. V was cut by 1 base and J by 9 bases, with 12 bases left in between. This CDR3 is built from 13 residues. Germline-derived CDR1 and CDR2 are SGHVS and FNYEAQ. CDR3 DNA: TGTGCCAGCAGCTTAGGCCCCCGGAAGGCCCAGTACTTC. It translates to CASSLGPRKAQYF.

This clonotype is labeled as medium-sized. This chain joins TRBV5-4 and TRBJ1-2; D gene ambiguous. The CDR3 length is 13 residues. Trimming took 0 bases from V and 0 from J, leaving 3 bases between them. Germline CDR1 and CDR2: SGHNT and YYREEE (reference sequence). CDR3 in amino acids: CASSLEPNYGYTF. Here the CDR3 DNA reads TGTGCCAGCAGCTTGGAGCCTAACTATGGCTACACCTTC.

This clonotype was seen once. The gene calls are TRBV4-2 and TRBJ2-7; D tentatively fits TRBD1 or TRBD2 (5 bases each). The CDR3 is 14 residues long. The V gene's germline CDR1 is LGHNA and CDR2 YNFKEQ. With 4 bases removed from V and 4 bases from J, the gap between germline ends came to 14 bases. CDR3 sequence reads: CASSPRDGPYEQYF. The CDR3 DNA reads TGTGCCAGCAGCCCCCGGGACGGACCATACGAGCAGTACTTC.

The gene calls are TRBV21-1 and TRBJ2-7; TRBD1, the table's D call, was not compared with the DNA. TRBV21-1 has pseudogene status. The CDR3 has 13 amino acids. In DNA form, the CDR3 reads TGTGCCAGCAGCTGGGGGGCGGGCTACGAGCAGTACTTC. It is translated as CASSWGAGYEQYF.

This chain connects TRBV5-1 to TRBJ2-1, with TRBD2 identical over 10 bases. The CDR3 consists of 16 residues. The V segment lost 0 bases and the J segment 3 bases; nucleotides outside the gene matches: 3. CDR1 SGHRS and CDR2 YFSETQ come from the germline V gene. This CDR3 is CASSLDQRGGYNEQFF. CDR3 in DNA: TGCGCCAGCAGCTTGGATCAGCGGGGGGGCTACAATGAGCAGTTCTTC.

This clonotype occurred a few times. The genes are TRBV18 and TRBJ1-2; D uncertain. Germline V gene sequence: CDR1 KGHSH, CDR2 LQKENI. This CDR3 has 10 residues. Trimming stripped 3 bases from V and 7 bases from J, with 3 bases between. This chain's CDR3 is CASSPSGYTF. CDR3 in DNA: TGTGCCAGCTCACCGTCTGGCTACACCTTC.

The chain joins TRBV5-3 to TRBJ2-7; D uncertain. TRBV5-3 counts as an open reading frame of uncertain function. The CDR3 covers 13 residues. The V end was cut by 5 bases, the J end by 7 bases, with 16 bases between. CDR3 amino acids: CARRGPRSDEQYF. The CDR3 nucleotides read TGTGCCAGAAGAGGGCCCAGATCGGATGAGCAGTACTTC.

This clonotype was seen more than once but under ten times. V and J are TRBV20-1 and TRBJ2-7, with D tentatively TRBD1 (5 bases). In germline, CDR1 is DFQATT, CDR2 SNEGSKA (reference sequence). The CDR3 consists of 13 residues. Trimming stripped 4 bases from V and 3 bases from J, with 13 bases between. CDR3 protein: CSAIRQRNYEQYF. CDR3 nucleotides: TGCAGTGCTATAAGACAGCGAAACTACGAGCAGTACTTC.

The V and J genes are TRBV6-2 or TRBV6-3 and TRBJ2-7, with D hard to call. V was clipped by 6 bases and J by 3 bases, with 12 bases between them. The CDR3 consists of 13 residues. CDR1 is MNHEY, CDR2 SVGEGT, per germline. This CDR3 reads CASRLLGFYEQYF. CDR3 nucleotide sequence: TGTGCCAGCAGACTCCTGGGCTTCTACGAGCAGTACTTC.

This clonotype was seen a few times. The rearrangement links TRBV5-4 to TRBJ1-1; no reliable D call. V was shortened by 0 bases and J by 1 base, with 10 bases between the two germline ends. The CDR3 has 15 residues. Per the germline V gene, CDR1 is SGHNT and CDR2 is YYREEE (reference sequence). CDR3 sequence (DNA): TGTGCCAGCAGCTTGGGTTGGGGAAAGAACACTGAAGCTTTCTTT. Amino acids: CASSLGWGKNTEAFF.